The 11 T cell receptor beta chains reported below all come from one sample, sequenced in a study of cytomegalovirus exposure and HLA in healthy donors (dated by TCRdb to the late 2010s). To prepare the library, the immunoSEQ multiplex PCR assay was applied. For the multiplex PCR, a mixture combining 60 forward primers for TCR Vbeta segments and 13 reverse primers for TCR Jbeta segments was used. The clones in this table, taken by TCRdb from immuneACCESS, are in-frame only. Not every clone is retained; where verified, under half of the shortfall comes from an unresolved V gene, and the cause of the rest is unknown. The sample table lists over 150,000 clones, roughly 78% of them with a count of one. The ten largest clones add up to under 2% of the sample. Sequencing input: PBMCs. These receptor sequences come from a girl between 10 and 17 years old in good health and CMV-seropositive.

The chain combines TRBV5-1 with TRBJ2-3; 9 nucleotides align to TRBD2. The CDR3 covers 16 residues. V dropped 3 bases and J dropped 1; count of bases not matched to a gene: 6. Germline V gives CDR1 SGHRS, CDR2 YFSETQ. CDR3 sequence: CASSSLSSGGTDTQYF. As DNA, the CDR3 is TGCGCCAGCAGCTCACTTTCTAGCGGGGGCACAGATACGCAGTATTTT.

The rearrangement links TRBV10-3 to TRBJ2-7; a possible D gene is TRBD1 (7 bases). V lost 0 bases, J lost 5 bases, and 20 bases lay in between. Per the germline V gene, CDR1 is ENHRY and CDR2 is SYGVKD. The CDR3 is made up of 17 amino acids. In DNA, the CDR3 is TGTGCCATCAGTGAGTCTACTCCGGAGGGGGCGGTTAACGAGCAGTACTTC. Its translation is CAISESTPEGAVNEQYF.

This clone has just one count. The J gene is TRBJ1-2, the V gene TRBV18; 7 positions match TRBD1. The CDR3 spans 14 residues. The V gene end was trimmed by 6 bases and the J gene end by 8 bases; junction bases not matched to a gene: 12. Germline V gene sequence: CDR1 KGHSH, CDR2 LQKENI. The CDR3: CASSSGQALLGYTF. CDR3 coding DNA: TGTGCCAGCTCTTCCGGACAGGCGTTACTGGGCTACACCTTC.

V and J are TRBV9 and TRBJ1-1; D gene uncertain. The CDR3 runs to 14 residues. CDR1 is SGDLS and CDR2 is YYNGEE in the germline V gene. V was cut by 0 bases and J by 4 bases, with 10 bases left in between. CDR3 in amino acids: CASSVEAEITEAFF. In DNA form, the CDR3 reads TGTGCCAGCAGCGTAGAGGCGGAGATCACTGAAGCTTTCTTT.

This clone was counted once. The chain carries TRBV27 and TRBJ2-7; TRBD1 aligns across 10 bases. The V gene end was trimmed by 7 bases and the J gene end by 6 bases; junction bases not matched to a gene: 9. This CDR3 has 14 residues. The germline V gene has CDR1 MNHEY and CDR2 SMNVEV (reference sequence). CDR3: CASMWTGGGGEQYF. The DNA of the CDR3 is TGTGCCAGCATGTGGACAGGGGGAGGGGGCGAGCAGTACTTC.

The chain joins TRBV7-8 to TRBJ1-3; 8 positions agree with TRBD1. V was pared by 5 bases and J by 2 bases, with 5 bases of the junction left unmatched. The CDR3 length is 15 residues. In germline, CDR1 is SGHVS, CDR2 FQNEAQ. CDR3 amino acids: CASSRDRGPGNTIYF. The CDR3 nucleotides read TGTGCCAGCAGCCGCGACAGGGGTCCTGGAAACACCATATATTTT. Filled out from reference TRBV7-8 and TRBJ1-3, the complete variable domain reads GAGVSQSPRYKVAKRGQDVALRCDPISGHVSLFWYQQALGQGPEFLTYFQNEAQLDKSGLPSDRFFAERPEGSVSTLKIQRTQQEDSAVYLCASSRDRGPGNTIYFGEGSWLTVV.

This clone was recorded a few times. The V and J genes are TRBV30 and TRBJ1-2, with 7 nucleotides matching TRBD1. Germline CDR1 is GTSNPN and CDR2 is SVGIG (reference sequence). V gave up 7 bases and J gave up 7 bases; unmatched junction bases: 9. This CDR3 is 12 amino acids long. The CDR3 nucleotides read TGTGCCTCCCAGGGGGGATTTAGTGGCTACACCTTC. Amino acid sequence: CASQGGFSGYTF. The full variable domain, with the rest looked up from reference TRBV30 and TRBJ1-2, is SQTIHQWPATLVQPVGSPLSLECTVEGTSNPNLYWYRQAAGRGLQLLFYSVGIGQISSEVPQNLSASRPQDRQFILSSKKLLLSDSGFYLCASQGGFSGYTFGSGTRLTVV.

The V call is TRBV29-1, the J call TRBJ2-1; tentative D call: TRBD2 (6 bases). Germline V gene sequence: CDR1 SQVTM, CDR2 ANQGSEA. The CDR3 runs 13 residues. The V and J ends lost 5 bases and 8 bases respectively, with 16 bases between them. CDR3 nucleotides: TGCAGCGTTCGGACAAAGCGGAGGGATGAGCAGTTCTTC. Encoded protein: CSVRTKRRDEQFF.

The chain is built from TRBV5-1 and TRBJ2-2; a weak D match, TRBD2 (5 bases). CDR1 and CDR2 from the germline V gene are SGHRS and YFSETQ. The CDR3 sequence is 15 residues long. With 0 bases removed from V and 3 bases from J, the gap between germline ends came to 9 bases. CDR3 amino acids: CASSLEVAYTGELFF. The CDR3 region has the DNA TGCGCCAGCAGCTTGGAAGTAGCGTACACCGGGGAGCTGTTTTTT.

V usage is TRBV7-8 and J usage is TRBJ1-5; D remains unclear. V lost 1 base, J lost 7 bases, and 5 bases lay in between. Looked up from germline, CDR1 is SGHVS and CDR2 is FQNEAQ. The CDR3 length is 12 residues. In nucleotides, the CDR3 is TGTGCCAGCAGCTTAGGCGAGCAGCCCCAGCATTTT. Its protein is CASSLGEQPQHF.

This sequence joins TRBV5-1 and TRBJ2-5; 7 bases fit TRBD1. The V segment lost 2 bases and the J segment 3 bases; nucleotides outside the gene matches: 7. From germline, CDR1 is SGHRS and CDR2 YFSETQ. This CDR3 has 15 amino acids. Here the CDR3 DNA reads TGCGCCAGCAGCTTAGGGGGCTCAGGGAAAGAGACCCAGTACTTC. This sequence encodes CASSLGGSGKETQYF.